This is a list of T cell receptor beta chains from one sample in a study of T-cell reconstitution after alpha-beta-depleted transplantation in children. Via MiXCR, TCRdb re-called the PCR reads, giving one row per CDR3 protein. The profile shows around 240,000 distinct CDR3 sequences, roughly 8.2% of them singletons. The specimen was PBMCs, mostly from graft donor cells, collected 180 days after TCRalphabeta/CD19-depleted stem cell transplant. All receptors come from a male patient under 18 who had a stem cell transplant for acute lymphoblastic leukemia, so the T cells may come from the graft donor. CDR3s include the opening cysteine and the closing phenylalanine or tryptophan. Each record gives: clone size, J gene, D gene, V gene, CDR3 DNA, CDR3 protein. D genes are given only for firm matches. Rows may omit the clone size; those that give it use once, few, many or a size class.

>few|TRBJ1-4|.|TRBV12-2
TGTGCAAGTCGCTTAGCCGATTGGAGTGAAAAACTGTTTTTT
CASRLADWSEKLFF
>many|TRBJ1-5|TRBD1|TRBV6-5
TGTGCCAGCAGTTACCCGATGGGACAGGCCTCCAATCAGCCCCAGCATTTT
CASSYPMGQASNQPQHF
>many|TRBJ2-7|TRBD1|TRBV29-1
TGCAGCGTTGAAGATAAGGGGGCAGCTTCCTACGAGCAGTACTTC
CSVEDKGAASYEQYF
>many|TRBJ2-7|.|TRBV18
TGTGCCAGCTCCCGGGACTCAGCCTACGAGCAGTACTTC
CASSRDSAYEQYF
>many|TRBJ2-3|TRBD1|TRBV5-1
TGCGCCAGCAGCTTGACGACAGGGCCTACAGATACGCAGTATTTT
CASSLTTGPTDTQYF
>many|TRBJ2-5|TRBD2|TRBV10-3
TGTGCGTCTAGCGGGGTCCAAGAGACCCAGTACTTC
CASSGVQETQYF
>many|TRBJ2-5|.|TRBV7-6
TGTGCCAGTTCTTCTCTAGGATTGGGAGAGACCCAGTACTTC
CASSSLGLGETQYF
>many|TRBJ2-5|TRBD2|TRBV29-1
TGCAGCGTGTTGGTACTAGCGGCCCAAGAGACCCAGTACTTC
CSVLVLAAQETQYF
>many|TRBJ1-5|TRBD1|TRBV4-1
TGCGCCAGCAGCCAAGAGCTACAGGGGGTGTGGCAGCCCCAGCATTTT
CASSQELQGVWQPQHF
>many|TRBJ2-5|TRBD1|TRBV7-9
TGTGCCAGCAGCTCGGGACAGGGGGCCGGTGAGACCCAGTACTTC
CASSSGQGAGETQYF
>many|TRBJ2-4|TRBD1|TRBV29-1
TGCAGCGTGGCTGACAGGGGTCCCCTAGCCAAAAACATTCAGTACTTC
CSVADRGPLAKNIQYF
>many|TRBJ2-3|TRBD2|TRBV7-2
TGTGCCAGCAGCTTCGCTTCCGCACCGGGACTAGCGGGGGGGCCAGTAGATACGCAGTATTTT
CASSFASAPGLAGGPVDTQYF
>many|TRBJ1-5|.|TRBV28
TGTGCCAGCAGGTACAGGGAGCAGCCCCAGCATTTT
CASRYREQPQHF
>many|TRBJ2-3|.|TRBV4-3
TGCGCCAGCAGCCAGAGGCACAACACAGATACGCAGTATTTT
CASSQRHNTDTQYF
>many|TRBJ2-1|TRBD2|TRBV6-5
TGTGCCAGCCGCCTAGCGGATAGGCAGTTCTTC
CASRLADRQFF
>few|TRBJ2-2|.|TRBV7-2
TGTGCCAGCAGCTTAGGCATAAGCCTGAAGGGCCCTGGGAACACCGGGGAGCTGTTTTTT
CASSLGISLKGPGNTGELFF
>.|TRBJ2-2|.|TRBV19
TGTGCCAGTAGTATCAATGGCGGGAACACCGGGGAGCTGTTTTTT
CASSINGGNTGELFF
>many|TRBJ1-3|.|TRBV4-1
TGCGCCAGCAGCCAAGGTACCAGCTCTGGAAACACCATATATTTT
CASSQGTSSGNTIYF
>many|TRBJ2-7|.|TRBV2
TGTGCCAGCAGTGGCAGGGAGGTAAACTACGAGCAGTACTTC
CASSGREVNYEQYF
>few|TRBJ1-3|.|TRBV4-3
TGCGCCAGCAGCCAAGATCGCAACTGGGGCGGAAACACCATATATTTT
CASSQDRNWGGNTIYF
>many|TRBJ1-3|TRBD1|TRBV12-3/TRBV12-4
TGTGCCAGCAGCTCGGGACAGACCTCTGGAAACACCATATATTTT
CASSSGQTSGNTIYF
>many|TRBJ2-1|TRBD2|TRBV6-5
TGTGCCAGCAGTCAGACTAGCGGGGAGTATGAGCAGTTCTTC
CASSQTSGEYEQFF
>many|TRBJ1-3|.|TRBV6-2/TRBV6-3
TGTGCCAGCAGCTACGCCACCGGGTCTATTCTACCTGGAAACACCATATATTTT
CASSYATGSILPGNTIYF
>many|TRBJ1-5|.|TRBV7-9
TGTGCCAGCAGCAGTAAATCGGACGGATTCAATCAGCCCCAGCATTTT
CASSSKSDGFNQPQHF
>many|TRBJ2-5|TRBD2|TRBV4-3
TGCGCCAGCAGCCAAGATGGGGCGGGGACTGGACTAGCGAGAGAGACCCAGTACTTC
CASSQDGAGTGLARETQYF
>.|TRBJ2-1|.|TRBV20-1
TGCAGTGCTCGAACCACAGGGGCCGGGAGCCTCTCCTACAATGAGCAGTTCTTC
CSARTTGAGSLSYNEQFF
>many|TRBJ1-1|.|TRBV11-2
TGTGCCAGCACCTTGTACACTGAAGCTTTCTTT
CASTLYTEAFF
>.|TRBJ1-4|.|TRBV12-3/TRBV12-4
TGTGCCAGCAGTTTAGAAGGGATGATTGAAAAACTGTTTTTT
CASSLEGMIEKLFF
>many|TRBJ2-1|.|TRBV4-2
TGTGCCAGCAGCCAAGCCCCCCAGGGAACCCACTACAATGAGCAGTTCTTC
CASSQAPQGTHYNEQFF
>many|TRBJ2-5|TRBD1|TRBV10-3
TGTGCCATCAGTGAGCGACAGGGGCAAGAGACCCAGTACTTC
CAISERQGQETQYF
>many|TRBJ1-6|.|TRBV28
TGTGCCAGCAGTTTCGTCAGCACTAATTCACCCCTCCACTTT
CASSFVSTNSPLHF
>.|TRBJ1-2|.|TRBV5-1
TGCGCCAGCAGCCTCGCGGCACAGGGAGCATATGGCTACACCTTC
CASSLAAQGAYGYTF
>many|TRBJ2-7|TRBD2|TRBV9
TGTGCCAGCAGCGTCGGGGGGGGCACGGGCTACGAGCAGTACTTC
CASSVGGGTGYEQYF
>few|TRBJ2-1|TRBD2|TRBV20-1
TGCAGTGCTAGAGATTGGACTAGTAGAGATGAGCAGTTCTTC
CSARDWTSRDEQFF
>many|TRBJ2-3|.|TRBV7-6
TGTGCCAGCAGCTCCTGGCGGGGCGGAACTAGCACAGATACGCAGTATTTT
CASSSWRGGTSTDTQYF
>many|TRBJ1-2|.|TRBV28
TGTGCCAGCAGATCGGCAGGGTCCTATGGCTACACCTTC
CASRSAGSYGYTF
>many|TRBJ2-3|TRBD1|TRBV5-1
TGCGCCAGCAGCGTACCACAGGGGATAAGCACAGATACGCAGTATTTT
CASSVPQGISTDTQYF
>many|TRBJ2-3|TRBD2|TRBV5-5
TGTGCCAGCAGCTCCCTGGGGACCCGGGGGGGAGCGTCGGATACGCAGTATTTT
CASSSLGTRGGASDTQYF
>.|TRBJ1-6|.|TRBV6-1
TGTGCCAGCAGTGGGCGGGACGGCTATAATTCACCCCTCCACTTT
CASSGRDGYNSPLHF
>.|TRBJ1-1|TRBD1|TRBV5-4
TGTGCCAGCAGCTTTAGGCTGACAGGGCGAGACACTGACGCTTTCTTT
CASSFRLTGRDTDAFF
>few|TRBJ2-2|.|TRBV9
TGTGCCCGCCCAAGGGCGGGAACGAACACCGGGGAGCTGTTTTTT
CARPRAGTNTGELFF
>many|TRBJ2-3|TRBD1|TRBV29-1
TGCAGCGTCCGGGCGACAGGGGACCGCACAGATACGCAGTATTTT
CSVRATGDRTDTQYF
>many|TRBJ1-5|.|TRBV9
TGTGCCAGCAGCGTAGGGAGCGGCAATCAGCCCCAGCATTTT
CASSVGSGNQPQHF
>many|TRBJ2-4|.|TRBV5-6
TGTGCCAGCAGCTTGCGAGGGTACGCCAAAAACATTCAGTACTTC
CASSLRGYAKNIQYF
>many|TRBJ2-2|.|TRBV10-3
TGTGCCATCAGTGAAAATGGGGGATACAGGGAGCTGTTTTTT
CAISENGGYRELFF
>many|TRBJ1-5|.|TRBV2
TGTGCCAGCAGTGCGGCAGGACCTAGCAATCAGCCCCAGCATTTT
CASSAAGPSNQPQHF
>few|TRBJ1-5|TRBD1|TRBV3-1
TGTGCCAGCAGCCAAGACGCCGGGACAGTCAATCAGCCCCAGCATTTT
CASSQDAGTVNQPQHF
>few|TRBJ2-1|.|TRBV7-3
TGTGCCAGCAGCTTGTTCCCTTTCAATGAGCAGTTCTTC
CASSLFPFNEQFF
>.|TRBJ1-3|TRBD1|TRBV10-3
TGTGCCACCCTAAAGGGACAGGGGGTGGCTGGAAACACCATATATTTT
CATLKGQGVAGNTIYF
>many|TRBJ1-6|TRBD1|TRBV27
TGTGCCAGCAGTTTATTACCCCCCACAGGGGTTGGCTCACCCCTCCACTTT
CASSLLPPTGVGSPLHF
>many|TRBJ2-2|.|TRBV29-1
TGCAGCGTTGTGGTCGGGCAGACTGGGGAGCTGTTTTTT
CSVVVGQTGELFF
>many|TRBJ1-5|TRBD1|TRBV28
TGTGCCACTACGTCCGGGACAGGGGGCGCCGGTAGCAATCAGCCCCAGCATTTT
CATTSGTGGAGSNQPQHF
>many|TRBJ2-7|TRBD2|TRBV4-2
TGTGCCAGCAGCCAAGATCGGGGACTAGCGGGGTTAACCTACGAGCAGTACTTC
CASSQDRGLAGLTYEQYF
>many|TRBJ2-3|TRBD2|TRBV27
TGTGCCAGCAGTACGGGACTAGCGGGCTCCACAGATACGCAGTATTTT
CASSTGLAGSTDTQYF